A selection of T cell receptor beta chains follows, all from one sample in a study of shared clonotypes between healthy human individuals. Method: immunoSEQ multiplex PCR; TCRdb's copy keeps in-frame clones and lacks some. Among roughly 640,000 clones listed, 97% were seen once. The material sequenced was naive CD4+ T cells sorted from blood. The receptor source for this set is a woman between 25 and 40 years old in good health. Both conserved end residues are part of each CDR3. Each record gives: D gene, V gene, J gene, CDR3 protein. D genes are given only for firm matches.

D: TRBD1; V: TRBV7-3; J: TRBJ1-1; CDR3: CASSSNIKLDRVPEAFF
D: TRBD2; V: TRBV29-1; J: TRBJ2-1; CDR3: CSAIAGVGEQFF
D: TRBD1; V: TRBV2; J: TRBJ2-5; CDR3: CASRGNRGPLTQYF
D: -; V: TRBV2; J: TRBJ2-5; CDR3: CAARRETQYF
D: -; V: TRBV9; J: TRBJ2-3; CDR3: CASSVDDPLWRRKDTQYF
D: -; V: TRBV11-2; J: TRBJ2-5; CDR3: CASSSQEGETQYF
D: TRBD1; V: TRBV4-1; J: TRBJ1-3; CDR3: CASSQDPQGNAGNTIYF
D: -; V: TRBV19; J: TRBJ2-1; CDR3: CASSIAGDNEQFF
D: -; V: TRBV28; J: TRBJ2-1; CDR3: CASSLVTGQGEQFF
D: -; V: TRBV7-9; J: TRBJ2-5; CDR3: CASSFSPGLKKETQYF
D: TRBD2; V: TRBV19; J: TRBJ2-2; CDR3: CASSIWASGANTGELFF
D: TRBD2; V: TRBV2; J: TRBJ2-1; CDR3: CASSFRGSSYNEQFF
D: TRBD2; V: TRBV7-6; J: TRBJ2-1; CDR3: CASSLVGTSAYNEQFF
D: TRBD2; V: TRBV10-3; J: TRBJ2-1; CDR3: CAISFGREGQNEQFF
D: -; V: TRBV18; J: TRBJ1-5; CDR3: CASPSAGNQPQHF
D: -; V: TRBV4-1; J: TRBJ1-1; CDR3: CASRTRGMNTEAFF
D: TRBD1; V: TRBV27; J: TRBJ2-7; CDR3: CASSEQGAFGEQYF